This TCR beta chain was profiled in a study of T-cell reconstitution after alpha-beta-depleted transplantation in children (TCRdb year 2016). Concerning the study at large: Using TCR repertoire profiling, the study quantitatively followed how T-cell immune reconstitution unfolded in children after TCRalphabeta/CD19-depleted allogeneic hematopoietic cell transplantation.

The library was produced with PCR. The instrument was an Illumina HiSeq 2500. TCR libraries were prepared with molecular barcoding, using unique molecular identifiers to normalize TCRbeta repertoire quantification. The raw public data were reprocessed by TCRdb itself: fastp quality trimming at Q25, MiXCR clonotype calling, in-frame beta chains only. For every CDR3 protein sequence, its rows merge into one entry that carries the most common genes and DNA. This sample gives around 380,000 distinct CDR3 sequences in total; 11% of them show up just once. The top ten clones comprise 5% to 6.5% of the sample. The CDR3 has 18 amino acids, counting the end cysteine and phenylalanine. This entry keeps only the CDR3 DNA: 54 bases, framed from base 1. For this chain, trimming is 0 bases at the V end and 2 bases at the J end, and the number of junction bases without a gene match is 5. The germline V gene provides CDR1 SGDLS and CDR2 YYNGEE.

Details on this clonotype: It has no known antigen specificity. No qualities accompany the bases; no much larger clone lies one base away.

The sequencing used PBMCs from the stem cell graft donor, collected from the stem cell graft. The chain is made from TRBV9 and TRBJ2-3; the central 14 bases match TRBD2. This clonotype originated in a human donor who donated a stem cell graft to a child with acute myeloid leukemia. The DNA sequence is as follows: TGTGCCAGCAGCGTAGGTGAGACTAGCGGGGGGGCCACAGATACGCAGTATTTT. This sequence encodes CASSVGETSGGATDTQYF.